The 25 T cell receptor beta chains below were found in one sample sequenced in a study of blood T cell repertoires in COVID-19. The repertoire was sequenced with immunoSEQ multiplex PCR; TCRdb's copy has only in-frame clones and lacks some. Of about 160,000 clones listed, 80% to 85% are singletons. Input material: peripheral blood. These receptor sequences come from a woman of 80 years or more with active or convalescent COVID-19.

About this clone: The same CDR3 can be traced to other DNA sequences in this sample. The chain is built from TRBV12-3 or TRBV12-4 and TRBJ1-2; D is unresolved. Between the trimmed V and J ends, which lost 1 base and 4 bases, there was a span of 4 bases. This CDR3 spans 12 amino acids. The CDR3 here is CASSLGAYGYTF. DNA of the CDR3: TGTGCCAGCAGTTTAGGGGCCTATGGCTACACCTTC.

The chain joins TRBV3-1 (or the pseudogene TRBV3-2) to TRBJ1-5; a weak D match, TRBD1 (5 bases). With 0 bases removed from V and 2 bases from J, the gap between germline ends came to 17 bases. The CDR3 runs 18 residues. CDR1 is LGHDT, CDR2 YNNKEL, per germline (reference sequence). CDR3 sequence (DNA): TGTGCCAGCAGCCAAGATTCTGCAGGGTCGGCGGGCAATCAGCCCCAGCATTTT. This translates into CASSQDSAGSAGNQPQHF.

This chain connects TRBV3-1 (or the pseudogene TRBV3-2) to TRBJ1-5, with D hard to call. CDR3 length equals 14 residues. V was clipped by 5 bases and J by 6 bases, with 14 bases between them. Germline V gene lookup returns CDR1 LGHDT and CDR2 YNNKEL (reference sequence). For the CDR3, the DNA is TGTGCCAGCAGCTACGGGGAAAGGCCTCAGCCCCAGCATTTT. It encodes CASSYGERPQPQHF.

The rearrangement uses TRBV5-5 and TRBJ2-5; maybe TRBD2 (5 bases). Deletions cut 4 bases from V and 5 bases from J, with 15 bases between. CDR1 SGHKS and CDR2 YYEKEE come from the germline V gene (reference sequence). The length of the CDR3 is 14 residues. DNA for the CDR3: TGTGCCAGCAGCACCAGGACCCCGGGGGAGACCCAGTACTTC. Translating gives CASSTRTPGETQYF.

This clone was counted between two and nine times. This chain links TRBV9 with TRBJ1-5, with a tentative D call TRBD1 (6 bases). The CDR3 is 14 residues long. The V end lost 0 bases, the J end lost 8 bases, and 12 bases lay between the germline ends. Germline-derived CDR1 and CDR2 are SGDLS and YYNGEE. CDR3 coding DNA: TGTGCCAGCAGCGTAGGAGGGGGAAGTGAGCCCCAGCATTTT. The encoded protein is CASSVGGGSEPQHF.

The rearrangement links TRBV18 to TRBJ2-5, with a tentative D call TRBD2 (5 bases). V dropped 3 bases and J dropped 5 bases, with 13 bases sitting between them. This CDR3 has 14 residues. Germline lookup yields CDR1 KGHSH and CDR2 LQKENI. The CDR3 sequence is CASSPPGTRETQYF. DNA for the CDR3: TGTGCCAGCTCACCCCCGGGAACGAGGGAGACCCAGTACTTC.

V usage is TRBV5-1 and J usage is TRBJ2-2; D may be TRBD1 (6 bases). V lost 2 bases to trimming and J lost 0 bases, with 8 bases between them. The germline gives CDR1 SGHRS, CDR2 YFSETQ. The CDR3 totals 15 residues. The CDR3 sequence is CASSLGGSNTGELFF. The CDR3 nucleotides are TGCGCCAGCAGCTTAGGGGGATCGAACACCGGGGAGCTGTTTTTT.

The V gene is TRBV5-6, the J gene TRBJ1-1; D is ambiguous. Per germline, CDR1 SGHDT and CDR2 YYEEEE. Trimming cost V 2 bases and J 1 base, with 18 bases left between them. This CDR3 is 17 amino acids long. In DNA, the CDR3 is TGTGCCAGCAGCTTAAAAAACAGCGGGGTCGCGAACACTGAAGCTTTCTTT. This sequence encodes CASSLKNSGVANTEAFF. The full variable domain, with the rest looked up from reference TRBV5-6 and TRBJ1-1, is DAGVTQSPTHLIKTRGQQVTLRCSPKSGHDTVSWYQQALGQGPQFIFQYYEEEERQRGNFPDRFSGHQFPNYSSELNVNALLLGDSALYLCASSLKNSGVANTEAFFGQGTRLTVV.

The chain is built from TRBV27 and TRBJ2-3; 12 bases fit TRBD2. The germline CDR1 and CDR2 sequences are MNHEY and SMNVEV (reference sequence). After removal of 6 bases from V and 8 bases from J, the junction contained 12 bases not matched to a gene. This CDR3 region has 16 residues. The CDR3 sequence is CASSPGLAGLKFTQYF. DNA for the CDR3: TGTGCCAGCAGCCCGGGACTAGCGGGTCTAAAGTTTACGCAGTATTTT.

The CDR3 coding sequence is TGTGCCAGCAGCTTAGCGGTAGGGACAGGTGAGAATCAGCCCCAGCATTTT. It is translated as CASSLAVGTGENQPQHF. The chain uses TRBV7-9 and TRBJ1-5; 8 nucleotides match TRBD1. Per germline, CDR1 SEHNR and CDR2 FQNEAQ (reference sequence). Unmatched junction bases numbered 8, after V lost 0 bases and J lost 4 bases. The CDR3 loop spans 17 amino acids.

DNA of the CDR3: TGTGCCAGCTCACCCGGAGGGGGCCTAAATTCACCCCTCCACTTT. Amino acid sequence: CASSPGGGLNSPLHF. The rearrangement joins TRBV18 to TRBJ1-6; 7 bases align to TRBD1. The germline gives CDR1 KGHSH, CDR2 LQKENI. Trimming removed 3 bases from V and 7 bases from J; junction bases left unmatched: 6. This CDR3 comprises 15 residues.

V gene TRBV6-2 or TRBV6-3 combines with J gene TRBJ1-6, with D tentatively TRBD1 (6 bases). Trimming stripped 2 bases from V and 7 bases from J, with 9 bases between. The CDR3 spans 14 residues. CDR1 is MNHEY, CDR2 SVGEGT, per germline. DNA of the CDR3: TGTGCCAGCAGTTACCCCGGACAGAATTCACCCCTCCACTTT. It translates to CASSYPGQNSPLHF.

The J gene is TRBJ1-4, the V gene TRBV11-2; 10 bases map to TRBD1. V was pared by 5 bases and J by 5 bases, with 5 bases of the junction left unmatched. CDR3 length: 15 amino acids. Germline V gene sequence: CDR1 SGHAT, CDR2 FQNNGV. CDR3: CASSPDRGRNEKLFF. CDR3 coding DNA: TGTGCCAGCAGCCCCGACAGGGGGCGAAATGAAAAACTGTTTTTT.

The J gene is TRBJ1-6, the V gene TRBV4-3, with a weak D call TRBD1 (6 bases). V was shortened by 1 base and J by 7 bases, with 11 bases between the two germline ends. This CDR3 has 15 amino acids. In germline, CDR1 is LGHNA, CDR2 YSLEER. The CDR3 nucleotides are TGCGCCAGCAGCCAAGTCAGGGGCCCCAATTCACCCCTCCACTTT. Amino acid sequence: CASSQVRGPNSPLHF.

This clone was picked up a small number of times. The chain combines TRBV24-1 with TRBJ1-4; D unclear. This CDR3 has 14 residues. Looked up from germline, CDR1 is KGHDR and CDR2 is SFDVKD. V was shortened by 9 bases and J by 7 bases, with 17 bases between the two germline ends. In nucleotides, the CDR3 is TGTGCCACCGACGCCTCGGTAAGCGCTGAAAAACTGTTTTTT. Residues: CATDASVSAEKLFF.

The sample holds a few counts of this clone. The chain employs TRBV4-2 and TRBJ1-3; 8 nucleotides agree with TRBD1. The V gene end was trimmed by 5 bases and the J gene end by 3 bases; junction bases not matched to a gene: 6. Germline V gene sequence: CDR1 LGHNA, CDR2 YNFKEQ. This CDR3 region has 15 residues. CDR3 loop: CASSETGGSGNTIYF. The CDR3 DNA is TGTGCCAGCAGCGAAACAGGGGGAAGTGGAAACACCATATATTTT.

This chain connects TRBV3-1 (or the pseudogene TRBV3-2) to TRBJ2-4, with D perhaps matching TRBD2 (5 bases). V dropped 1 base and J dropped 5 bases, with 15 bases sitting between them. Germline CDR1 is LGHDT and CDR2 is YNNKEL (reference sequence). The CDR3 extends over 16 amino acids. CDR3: CASSQGVGMRENIQYF. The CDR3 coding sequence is TGTGCCAGCAGCCAAGGCGTGGGGATGAGGGAAAACATTCAGTACTTC.

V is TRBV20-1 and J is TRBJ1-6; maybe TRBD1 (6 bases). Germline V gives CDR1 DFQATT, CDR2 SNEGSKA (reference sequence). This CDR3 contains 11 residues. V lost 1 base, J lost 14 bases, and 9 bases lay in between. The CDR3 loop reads CSARGTESLHF. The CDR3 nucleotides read TGCAGTGCTAGAGGGACAGAGTCCCTCCACTTT.

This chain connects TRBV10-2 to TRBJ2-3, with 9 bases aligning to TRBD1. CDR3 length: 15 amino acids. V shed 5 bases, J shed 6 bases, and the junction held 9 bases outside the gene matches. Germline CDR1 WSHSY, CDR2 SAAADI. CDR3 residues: CASSSDRTGADTQYF. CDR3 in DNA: TGCGCCAGCAGTTCGGACAGGACAGGGGCTGATACGCAGTATTTT.

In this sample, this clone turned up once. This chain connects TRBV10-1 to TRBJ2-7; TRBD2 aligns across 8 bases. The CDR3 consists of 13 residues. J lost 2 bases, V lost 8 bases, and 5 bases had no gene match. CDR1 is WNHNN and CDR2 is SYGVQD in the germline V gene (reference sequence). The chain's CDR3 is CASSVSGAYEQYF. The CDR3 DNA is TGCGCCAGCTCCGTTAGCGGGGCCTACGAGCAGTACTTC.

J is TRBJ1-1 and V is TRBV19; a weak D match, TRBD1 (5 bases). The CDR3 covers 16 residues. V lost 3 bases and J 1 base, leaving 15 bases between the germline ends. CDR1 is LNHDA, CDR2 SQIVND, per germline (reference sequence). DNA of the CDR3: TGTGCCAGTAGTATGAGATCAGGTAGGGGGAACACTGAAGCTTTCTTT. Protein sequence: CASSMRSGRGNTEAFF.

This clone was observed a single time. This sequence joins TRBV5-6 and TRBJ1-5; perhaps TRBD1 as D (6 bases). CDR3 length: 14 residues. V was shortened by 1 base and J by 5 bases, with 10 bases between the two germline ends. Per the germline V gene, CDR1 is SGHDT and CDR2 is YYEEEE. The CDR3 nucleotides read TGTGCCAGCAGCTTGAGAGGACAGCATCAGCCCCAGCATTTT. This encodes CASSLRGQHQPQHF. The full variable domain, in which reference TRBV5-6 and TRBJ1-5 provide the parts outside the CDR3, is DAGVTQSPTHLIKTRGQQVTLRCSPKSGHDTVSWYQQALGQGPQFIFQYYEEEERQRGNFPDRFSGHQFPNYSSELNVNALLLGDSALYLCASSLRGQHQPQHFGDGTRLSIL.

CDR3 sequence (DNA): TGTGCCAGCAGTGAGGGGGGGGGCAATCAGCCCCAGCATTTT. Translated, it gives CASSEGGGNQPQHF. The chain recombines TRBV2 with TRBJ1-5, with D possibly being TRBD1 (5 bases). From germline, CDR1 is SNHLY and CDR2 FYNNEI. V lost 3 bases and J 2 bases, leaving 8 bases between the germline ends. The CDR3 sequence is 14 residues long.

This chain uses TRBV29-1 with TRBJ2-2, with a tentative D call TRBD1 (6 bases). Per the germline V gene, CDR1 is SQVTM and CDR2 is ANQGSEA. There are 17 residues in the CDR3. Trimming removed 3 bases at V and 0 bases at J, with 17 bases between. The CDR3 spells CSVEGAWGSANTGELFF. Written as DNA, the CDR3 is TGCAGCGTTGAGGGGGCGTGGGGCTCCGCGAACACCGGGGAGCTGTTTTTT.

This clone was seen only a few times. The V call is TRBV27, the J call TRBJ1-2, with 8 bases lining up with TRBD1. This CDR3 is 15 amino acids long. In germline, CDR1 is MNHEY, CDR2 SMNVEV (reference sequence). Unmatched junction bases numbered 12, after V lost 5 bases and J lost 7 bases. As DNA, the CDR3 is TGTGCCAGCAGTACCCGGGACAGGACCTCTCGTGGCTACACCTTC. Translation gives CASSTRDRTSRGYTF.